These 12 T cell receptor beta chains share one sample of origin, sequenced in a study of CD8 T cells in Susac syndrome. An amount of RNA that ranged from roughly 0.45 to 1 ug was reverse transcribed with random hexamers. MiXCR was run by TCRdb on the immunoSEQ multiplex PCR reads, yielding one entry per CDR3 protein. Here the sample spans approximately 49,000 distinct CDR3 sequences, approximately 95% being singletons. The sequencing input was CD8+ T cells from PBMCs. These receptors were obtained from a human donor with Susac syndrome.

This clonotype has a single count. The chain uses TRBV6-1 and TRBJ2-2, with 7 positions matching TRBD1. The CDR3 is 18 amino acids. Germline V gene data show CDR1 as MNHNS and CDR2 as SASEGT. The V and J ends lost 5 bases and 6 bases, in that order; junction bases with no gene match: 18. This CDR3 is CASSPEDREPRLAGELFF. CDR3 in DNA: TGTGCCAGCAGTCCGGAAGACAGGGAGCCCCGTTTGGCCGGGGAGCTGTTTTTT.

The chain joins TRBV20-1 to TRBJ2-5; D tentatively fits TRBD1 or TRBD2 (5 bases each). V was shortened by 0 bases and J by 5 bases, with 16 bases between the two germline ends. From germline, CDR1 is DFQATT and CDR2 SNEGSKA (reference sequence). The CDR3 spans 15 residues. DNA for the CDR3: TGCAGTGCTAGAGATCTGTACGGCCGGGGCGAGACCCAGTACTTC. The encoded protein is CSARDLYGRGETQYF.

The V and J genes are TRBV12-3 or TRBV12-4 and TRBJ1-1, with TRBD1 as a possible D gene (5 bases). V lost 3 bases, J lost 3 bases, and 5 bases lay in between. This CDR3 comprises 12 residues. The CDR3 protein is CASSLGDTEAFF. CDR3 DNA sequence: TGTGCCAGCAGTTTGGGGGACACTGAAGCTTTCTTT.

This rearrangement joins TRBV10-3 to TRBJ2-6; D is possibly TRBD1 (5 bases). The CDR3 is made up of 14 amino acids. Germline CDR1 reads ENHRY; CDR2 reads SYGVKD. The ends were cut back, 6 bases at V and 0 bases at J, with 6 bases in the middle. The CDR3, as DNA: TGTGCCATCAGCGACAGCTCTGGGGCCAACGTCCTGACTTTC. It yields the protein CAISDSSGANVLTF.

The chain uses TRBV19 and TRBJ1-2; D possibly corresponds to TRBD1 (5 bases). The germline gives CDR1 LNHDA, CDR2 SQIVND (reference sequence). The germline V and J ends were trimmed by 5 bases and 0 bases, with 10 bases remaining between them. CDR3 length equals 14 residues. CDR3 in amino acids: CASSPLTANYGYTF. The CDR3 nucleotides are TGTGCCAGTAGTCCGTTGACAGCTAACTATGGCTACACCTTC.

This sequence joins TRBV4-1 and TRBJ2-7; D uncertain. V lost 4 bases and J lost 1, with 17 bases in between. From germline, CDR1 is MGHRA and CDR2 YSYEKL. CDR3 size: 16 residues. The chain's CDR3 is CASSPRMSSISYEQYF. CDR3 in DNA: TGCGCCAGCAGCCCCCGTATGTCGAGCATATCCTACGAGCAGTACTTC.

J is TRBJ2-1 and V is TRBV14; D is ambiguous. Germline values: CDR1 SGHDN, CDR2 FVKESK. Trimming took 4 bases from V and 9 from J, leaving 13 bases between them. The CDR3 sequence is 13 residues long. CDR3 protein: CASSRMAIGEQFF. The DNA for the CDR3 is TGTGCCAGCAGCCGCATGGCCATCGGTGAGCAGTTCTTC.

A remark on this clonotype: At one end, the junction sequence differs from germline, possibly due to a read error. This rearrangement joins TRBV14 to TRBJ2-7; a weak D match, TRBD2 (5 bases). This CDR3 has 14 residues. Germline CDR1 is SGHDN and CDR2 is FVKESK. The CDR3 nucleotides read TGTGCCAGCAGCCAAGAGTCTAGCTCCGACGAGCAGTACTTC. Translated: CASSQESSSDEQYF. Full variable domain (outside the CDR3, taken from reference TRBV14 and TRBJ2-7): EAGVTQFPSHSVIEKGQTVTLRCDPISGHDNLYWYRRVMGKEIKFLLHFVKESKQDESGMPNNRFLAERTGGTYSTLKVQPAELEDSGVYFCASSQESSSDEQYFGPGTRLTVT.

The CDR3 DNA is TGTGCCAGCAGCTTGAGGGTCAGGGTCCACAATGAGCAGTTCTTC. It yields the protein CASSLRVRVHNEQFF. The chain recombines TRBV5-6 with TRBJ2-1; the D gene is possibly TRBD1 (5 bases). CDR3 length: 15 amino acids. Germline V gives CDR1 SGHDT, CDR2 YYEEEE. Between the trimmed V and J ends, which lost 1 base and 5 bases, there was a span of 13 bases.

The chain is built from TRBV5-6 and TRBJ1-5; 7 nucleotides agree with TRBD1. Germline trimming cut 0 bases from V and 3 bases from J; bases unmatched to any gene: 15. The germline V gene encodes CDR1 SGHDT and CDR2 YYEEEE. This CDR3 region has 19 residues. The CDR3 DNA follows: TGTGCCAGCAGCTTGGCCCGGGACAGCTTGACCGGCTTCAATCAGCCCCAGCATTTT. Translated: CASSLARDSLTGFNQPQHF.

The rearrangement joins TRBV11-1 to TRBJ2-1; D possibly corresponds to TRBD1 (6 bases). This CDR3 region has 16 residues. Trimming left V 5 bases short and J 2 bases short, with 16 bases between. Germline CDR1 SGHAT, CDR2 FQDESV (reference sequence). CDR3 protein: CASSGRDKGAYNEQFF. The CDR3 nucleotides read TGTGCCAGCAGCGGAAGAGACAAGGGGGCCTACAATGAGCAGTTCTTC.

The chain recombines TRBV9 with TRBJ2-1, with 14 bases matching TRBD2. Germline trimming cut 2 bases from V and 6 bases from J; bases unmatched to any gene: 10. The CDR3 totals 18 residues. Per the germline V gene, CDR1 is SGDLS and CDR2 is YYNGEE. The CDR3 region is CASSVTGTSGGLGNEQFF. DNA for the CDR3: TGTGCCAGCAGCGTGACCGGGACTAGCGGGGGATTGGGCAATGAGCAGTTCTTC.